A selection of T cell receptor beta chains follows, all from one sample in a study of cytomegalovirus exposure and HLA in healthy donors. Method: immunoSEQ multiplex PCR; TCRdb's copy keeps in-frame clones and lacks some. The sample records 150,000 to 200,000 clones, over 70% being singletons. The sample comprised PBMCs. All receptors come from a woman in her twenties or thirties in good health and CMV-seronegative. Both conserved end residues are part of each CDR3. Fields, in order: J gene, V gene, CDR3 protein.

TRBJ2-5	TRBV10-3	CAISASEETQYF
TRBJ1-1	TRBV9	CASSPTTGEVLTFF
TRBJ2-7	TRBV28	CASSLLYLPRQYF
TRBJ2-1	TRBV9	CASSSRLASYNEQFF
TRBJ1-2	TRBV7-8	CASSLAPTGVGYGYTF
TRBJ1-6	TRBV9	CASNGGSYNSPLHF
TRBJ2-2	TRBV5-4	CASSLLTSGGASGELFF
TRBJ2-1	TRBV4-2	CASTLRVASGGYNEQFF
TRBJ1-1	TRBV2	CASNQEGATEAFF
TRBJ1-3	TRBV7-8	CASSLVVRGLQSGNTIYF
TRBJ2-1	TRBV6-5	CASSPPGGPSYEQFF
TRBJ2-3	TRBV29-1	CSATGTGGTDTQYF
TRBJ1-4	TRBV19	CASRGGPYEKLFF
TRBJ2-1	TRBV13	CASSPTTSAVFF
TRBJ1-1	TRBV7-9	CASSLEPRGEAFF
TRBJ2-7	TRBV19	CATSTLQKPYEQYF
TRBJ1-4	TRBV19	CASSIDPDEKLFF
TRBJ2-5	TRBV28	CASRPRKAGGPWETQYF
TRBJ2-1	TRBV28	CASSIGQGAYNEQFF
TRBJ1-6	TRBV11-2	CASSHPGQGNHSPLHF
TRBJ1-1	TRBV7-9	CAGHATGGEAFF
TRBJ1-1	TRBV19	CATTVRGGRTMNTEAFF
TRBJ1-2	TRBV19	CASSTGQGIYGYTF
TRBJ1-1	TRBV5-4	CASSRQEGTEAFF
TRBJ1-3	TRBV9	CASSVAGQGSGNTIYF
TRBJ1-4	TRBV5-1	CASKSQGATNEKLFF
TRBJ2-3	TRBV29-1	CSVARTAYTDTQYF
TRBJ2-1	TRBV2	CASKGSGGAGNEQFF
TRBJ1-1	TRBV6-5	CASRAGTAMNTEAFF
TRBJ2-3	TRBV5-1	CASSQNLGPGGDTQYF
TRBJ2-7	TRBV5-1	CASSFLAGSSYEQYF
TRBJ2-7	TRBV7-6	CASSLVGRGGYEQYF